This T cell receptor beta chain was documented in a study of shared clonotypes between healthy human individuals. Study-wide findings and caveats: Among donors, the sharing of clonotypes was expected to be influenced by sequencing depth. Naive subsets generally exceeded memory subsets in estimated richness.

This clone was detected only once. Antigen unknown. This sample also contains other DNA sequences that code for the same CDR3. The assay ran at deep level. Clones were read by immunoSEQ multiplex PCR, and TCRdb kept only the in-frame ones, dropping some. This sample has about 2.1 million clones, with more than 85% found just once. Naive CD8 cells were CD45RO-negative, positively selected for CCR7, excluding terminally differentiated effector memory CD45RA+ cells. The V end lost 5 bases, the J end lost 0 bases, and 11 bases lay between the germline ends. This CDR3 is built from 14 residues. In germline, CDR1 is LNHDA, CDR2 SQIVND (reference sequence).

The rearrangement links TRBV19 to TRBJ2-7; D might be TRBD1 or TRBD2, each matching 5 bases. Sequencing used naive CD8+ T cells from PBMCs. The receptor was derived from a young man in good health. Some clones in this sample may be carry-over from other donors' samples. CDR3 nucleotide sequence: TGTGCCAGTAGTCCCGGGGCAGGCTCCTACGAGCAGTACTTC. Translated: CASSPGAGSYEQYF.